This T cell receptor (beta chain) was found in a study of breast tumors, draining lymph nodes, adjacent tissues. This CDR3 is 14 amino acids long. CDR1 MNHNY and CDR2 SVGAGI come from the germline V gene (reference sequence). Study-level findings and limits: That most tumor T cells come from lymph nodes remained unproven. Tumor repertoires ranked between lymph nodes and nontumor tissue in diversity, with V and J gene preferences. Findings are consistent with lymph node origin and intratumoral expansion of most tumor T cells.

TCRdb reanalysed the multiplex PCR reads using MiXCR and keeps one entry per CDR3 protein. The sample includes over 60,000 distinct CDR3 sequences, 57% seen only once; the top ten take around a fifth. Note on this clonotype: Its antigen is as yet unknown. The junction shows a germline mismatch at one end, possibly a read error.

The sequence was collected from a female donor with breast cancer. Some clones in this sample may be carry-over from other donors' samples. The rearrangement uses TRBV6-6 and TRBJ2-6, with 7 bases identical to TRBD1. The sample was breast tumor tissue. DNA of the CDR3: TGTGCCACTAGACAGGGTACAGGGTGGAACACTGAAGCTTTC. Amino acids: CATRQGTGWNTEAF.